The rows below give T cell receptor beta chains drawn from one sample of a study of blood T cell repertoires in COVID-19. TCRdb keeps only in-frame clones here, not all; method: immunoSEQ multiplex PCR. The data hold some 260,000 clones, with 85% to 90% observed a single time. Material: peripheral blood. These receptors came from a man aged 80 or over with acute or convalescent COVID-19. Both conserved end residues are part of each CDR3. The D gene is left open where the match is weak. Some rows have no size entry. The others give once, few or many, or a class for an expanded clone.

clone size: -; V gene: TRBV7-2; CDR3 length: 14; J gene: TRBJ2-1; D gene: -; CDR3 DNA: TGTGCCAGCAGCTTAGTCGCTAGGAACAATGAGCAGTTCTTC; CDR3 protein: CASSLVARNNEQFF
clone size: -; V gene: TRBV18; CDR3 length: 15; J gene: TRBJ1-1; D gene: TRBD1; CDR3 DNA: TGTGCCAGCTCATCGAGGACAGGGGAGGTCACTGAAGCTTTCTTT; CDR3 protein: CASSSRTGEVTEAFF
clone size: -; V gene: TRBV19; CDR3 length: 17; J gene: TRBJ2-4; D gene: TRBD2; CDR3 DNA: TGTGCCAGTAGTATCCGAATAGAGAGCGGGAGTGGTAACATTCAGTACTTC; CDR3 protein: CASSIRIESGSGNIQYF
clone size: -; V gene: TRBV28; CDR3 length: 14; J gene: TRBJ1-2; D gene: -; CDR3 DNA: TGTGCCAGCAGGACTGATCCAGGGGATTTTTCGCACACCTTC; CDR3 protein: CASRTDPGDFSHTF
clone size: -; V gene: TRBV7-2; CDR3 length: 17; J gene: TRBJ1-2; D gene: TRBD1; CDR3 DNA: TGTGCCAGCAGCTCATCCGGGACAGGGGAACAAAACTATGGCTACACCTTC; CDR3 protein: CASSSSGTGEQNYGYTF
clone size: -; V gene: TRBV10-2; CDR3 length: 13; J gene: TRBJ1-1; D gene: -; CDR3 DNA: TGCGCCAGCACCGCCTTAGGGGACACTGAAGCTTTCTTT; CDR3 protein: CASTALGDTEAFF
clone size: -; V gene: TRBV5-1; CDR3 length: 14; J gene: TRBJ1-3; D gene: -; CDR3 DNA: TGCGCCAGCAGCTTGGCAGGGTCGGGAAACACCATATATTTT; CDR3 protein: CASSLAGSGNTIYF
clone size: -; V gene: TRBV6-6; CDR3 length: 12; J gene: TRBJ2-5; D gene: -; CDR3 DNA: TGTGCCAGCAGTTGGAGAGGAGAGACCCAGTACTTC; CDR3 protein: CASSWRGETQYF
clone size: -; V gene: TRBV27; CDR3 length: 18; J gene: TRBJ1-4; D gene: -; CDR3 DNA: TGTGCCAGCAGTTTATCCCGTGCTCGGGGGGGCACTAATGAAAAACTGTTTTTT; CDR3 protein: CASSLSRARGGTNEKLFF
clone size: -; V gene: TRBV7-3; CDR3 length: 14; J gene: TRBJ2-5; D gene: -; CDR3 DNA: TGTGCCAGCAGCTCTAGGGGTAATCAAGAGACCCAGTACTTC; CDR3 protein: CASSSRGNQETQYF
clone size: once; V gene: TRBV7-3; CDR3 length: 13; J gene: TRBJ2-7; D gene: -; CDR3 DNA: TGTGCCACCAGCAGGGGAGCGGGTGACGAGCAGTACTTC; CDR3 protein: CATSRGAGDEQYF
clone size: -; V gene: TRBV5-4; CDR3 length: 13; J gene: TRBJ1-2; D gene: -; CDR3 DNA: TGTGCCAGCAGTCCCAAAACTAACTATGGCTACACCTTC; CDR3 protein: CASSPKTNYGYTF
clone size: -; V gene: TRBV7-2; CDR3 length: 17; J gene: TRBJ2-1; D gene: TRBD2; CDR3 DNA: TGTGCCAGCAGCTTAAGGCCGGGACTAGCGGGAAACAATGAGCAGTTCTTC; CDR3 protein: CASSLRPGLAGNNEQFF
clone size: -; V gene: TRBV3-1/TRBV3-2; CDR3 length: 15; J gene: TRBJ1-4; D gene: -; CDR3 DNA: TGTGCCAGCAGCCGTTATGCAGGGGTAGATGAAAAACTGTTTTTT; CDR3 protein: CASSRYAGVDEKLFF
clone size: few; V gene: TRBV28; CDR3 length: 18; J gene: TRBJ2-1; D gene: TRBD2; CDR3 DNA: TGTGCCAGCAGTTTACCGGGACGCGACGGGAGGGGCTACAATGAGCAGTTCTTC; CDR3 protein: CASSLPGRDGRGYNEQFF
clone size: -; V gene: TRBV6-5; CDR3 length: 13; J gene: TRBJ2-1; D gene: -; CDR3 DNA: TGTGCCAGCAGTTATCCTACAGGGAATGAGCAGTTCTTC; CDR3 protein: CASSYPTGNEQFF
clone size: -; V gene: TRBV14; CDR3 length: 13; J gene: TRBJ1-6; D gene: -; CDR3 DNA: TGTGCCAGCAGCCAGGACAGTAATTCACCCCTCCACTTT; CDR3 protein: CASSQDSNSPLHF
clone size: -; V gene: TRBV2; CDR3 length: 14; J gene: TRBJ2-1; D gene: -; CDR3 DNA: TGTGCCAGCAGTCAGCAAGAGGCCTACAATGAGCAGTTCTTC; CDR3 protein: CASSQQEAYNEQFF
clone size: few; V gene: TRBV5-1; CDR3 length: 13; J gene: TRBJ2-7; D gene: -; CDR3 DNA: TGCGCCAGCAGCTTTCAGGGTTCGGACGAGCAGTACTTC; CDR3 protein: CASSFQGSDEQYF
clone size: few; V gene: TRBV2; CDR3 length: 16; J gene: TRBJ1-5; D gene: TRBD1; CDR3 DNA: TGTGCCAGCAGTGAGGCGGGACAGGGAAAACTTAAGCCCCAGCATTTT; CDR3 protein: CASSEAGQGKLKPQHF
clone size: once; V gene: TRBV14; CDR3 length: 14; J gene: TRBJ1-1; D gene: -; CDR3 DNA: TGTGCCAGCAGCCTACGGGTGGGGGGCACTGAAGCTTTCTTT; CDR3 protein: CASSLRVGGTEAFF
clone size: -; V gene: TRBV5-5; CDR3 length: 18; J gene: TRBJ2-2; D gene: TRBD2; CDR3 DNA: TGTGCCAGCAGCTTCCTATGGCAGGGTCGGGGGGACACCGGGGAGCTGTTTTTT; CDR3 protein: CASSFLWQGRGDTGELFF
clone size: -; V gene: TRBV13; CDR3 length: 14; J gene: TRBJ2-7; D gene: TRBD2; CDR3 DNA: TGTGCCAGCAGCTTAGGGTTGCTAGCGGGAATGATTTACTTC; CDR3 protein: CASSLGLLAGMIYF